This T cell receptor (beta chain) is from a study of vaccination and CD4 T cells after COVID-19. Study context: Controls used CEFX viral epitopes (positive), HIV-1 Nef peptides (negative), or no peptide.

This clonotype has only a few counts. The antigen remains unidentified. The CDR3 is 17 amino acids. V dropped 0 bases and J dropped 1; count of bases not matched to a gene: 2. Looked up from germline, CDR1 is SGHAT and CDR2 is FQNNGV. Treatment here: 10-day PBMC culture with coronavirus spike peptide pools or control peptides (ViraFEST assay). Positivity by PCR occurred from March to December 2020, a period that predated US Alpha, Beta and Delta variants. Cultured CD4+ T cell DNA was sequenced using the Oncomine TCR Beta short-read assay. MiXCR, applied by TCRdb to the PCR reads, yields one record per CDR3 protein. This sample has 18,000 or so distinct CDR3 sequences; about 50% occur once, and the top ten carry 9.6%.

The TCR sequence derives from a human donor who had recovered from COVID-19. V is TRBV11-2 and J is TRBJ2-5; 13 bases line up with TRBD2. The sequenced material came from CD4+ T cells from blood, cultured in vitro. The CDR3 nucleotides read TGTGCCAGCAGCTTAGATCGGACTAGCGGGGGCCAAGAGACCCAGTACTTC. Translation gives CASSLDRTSGGQETQYF. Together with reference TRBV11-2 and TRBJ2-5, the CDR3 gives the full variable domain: EAGVAQSPRYKIIEKRQSVAFWCNPISGHATLYWYQQILGQGPKLLIQFQNNGVVDDSQLPKDRFSAERLKGVDSTLKIQPAKLEDSAVYLCASSLDRTSGGQETQYFGPGTRLLVL.